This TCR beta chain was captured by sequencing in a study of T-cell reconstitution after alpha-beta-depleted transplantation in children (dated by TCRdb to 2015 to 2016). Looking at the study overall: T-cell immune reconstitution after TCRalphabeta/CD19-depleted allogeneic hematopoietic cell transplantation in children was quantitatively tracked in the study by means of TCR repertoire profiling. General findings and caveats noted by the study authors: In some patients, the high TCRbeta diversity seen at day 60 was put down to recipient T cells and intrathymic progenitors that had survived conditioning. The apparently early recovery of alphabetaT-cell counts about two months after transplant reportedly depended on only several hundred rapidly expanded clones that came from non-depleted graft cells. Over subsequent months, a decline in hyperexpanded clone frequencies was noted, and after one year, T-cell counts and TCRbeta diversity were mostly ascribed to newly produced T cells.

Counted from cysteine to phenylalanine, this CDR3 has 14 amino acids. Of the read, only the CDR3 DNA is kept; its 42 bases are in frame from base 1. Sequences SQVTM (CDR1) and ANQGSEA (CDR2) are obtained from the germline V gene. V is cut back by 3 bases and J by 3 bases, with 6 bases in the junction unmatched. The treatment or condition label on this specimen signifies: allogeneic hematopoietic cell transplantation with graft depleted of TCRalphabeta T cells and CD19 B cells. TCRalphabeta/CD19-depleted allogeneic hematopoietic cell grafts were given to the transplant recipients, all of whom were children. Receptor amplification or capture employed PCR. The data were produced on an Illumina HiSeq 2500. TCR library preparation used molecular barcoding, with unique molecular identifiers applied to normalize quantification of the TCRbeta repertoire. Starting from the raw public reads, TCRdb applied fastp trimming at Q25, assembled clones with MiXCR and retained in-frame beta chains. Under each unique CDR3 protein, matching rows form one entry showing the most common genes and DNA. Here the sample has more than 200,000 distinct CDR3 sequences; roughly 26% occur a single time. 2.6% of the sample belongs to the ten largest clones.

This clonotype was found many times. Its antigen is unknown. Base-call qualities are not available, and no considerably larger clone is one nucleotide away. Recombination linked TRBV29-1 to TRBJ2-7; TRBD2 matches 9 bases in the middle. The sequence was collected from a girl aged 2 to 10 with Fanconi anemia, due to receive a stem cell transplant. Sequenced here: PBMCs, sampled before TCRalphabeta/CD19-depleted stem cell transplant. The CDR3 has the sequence CSVDIAGDGYEQYF. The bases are TGCAGCGTTGATATAGCGGGAGATGGCTACGAGCAGTACTTC.